This T cell receptor (beta chain) originates from a study of chemoradiotherapy in HPV16-positive cancers. Points from the study as a whole: Non-HPV-specific T cells did not expand in tumors during treatment, whereas candidate HPV-specific clones and E7-related motifs did. Functional assays defining HPV-specific T cells used only a couple of HPV16-positive patients.

Sequenced by immunoSEQ multiplex PCR; TCRdb stores in-frame clones only, minus some. Among some 850 clones listed, more than 70% were seen once. On this clone itself: The antigen is undetermined.

This CDR3 contains 16 residues. CDR1 and CDR2 from the germline V gene are MNHNY and SVGAGI (reference sequence). The V end was cut by 5 bases, the J end by 2 bases, with 16 bases between. The sequence was collected from a human donor with HPV-associated anogenital cancer. This chain uses TRBV6-6 with TRBJ1-5; D not certain. The starting material was tumor tissue, obtained from a patient who underwent chemoradiotherapy. This chain's CDR3 is CASSLSRKGGNQPQHF. The CDR3 nucleotides read TGTGCCAGCAGTCTCTCCAGGAAAGGAGGCAATCAGCCCCAGCATTTT.